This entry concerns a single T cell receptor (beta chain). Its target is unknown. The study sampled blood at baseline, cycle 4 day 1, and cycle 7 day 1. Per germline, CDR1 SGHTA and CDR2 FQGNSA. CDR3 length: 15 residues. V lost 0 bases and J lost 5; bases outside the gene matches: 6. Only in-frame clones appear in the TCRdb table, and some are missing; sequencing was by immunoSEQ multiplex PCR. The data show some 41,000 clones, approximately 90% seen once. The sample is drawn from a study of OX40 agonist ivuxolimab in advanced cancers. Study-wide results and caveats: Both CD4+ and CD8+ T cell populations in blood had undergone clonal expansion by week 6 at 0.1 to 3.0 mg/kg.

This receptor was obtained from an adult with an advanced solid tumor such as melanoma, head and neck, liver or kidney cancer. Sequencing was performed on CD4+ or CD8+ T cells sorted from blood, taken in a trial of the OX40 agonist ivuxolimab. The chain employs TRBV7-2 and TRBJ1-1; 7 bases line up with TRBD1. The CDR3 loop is CASSLARGPGTEAFF. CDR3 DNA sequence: TGTGCCAGCAGCTTAGCGAGGGGGCCGGGGACTGAAGCTTTCTTT.